These T cell receptor beta chains were read from a single sample in a study of T cell responses to AZD1222 COVID-19 vaccine. Sequencing used immunoSEQ multiplex PCR; TCRdb keeps in-frame clones, though not all of them. Of about 120,000 clones in the sample, 88% were seen once. The sample in question was peripheral blood, obtained on day 0 of AZD1222 vaccination. The receptors stem from an adult in good health. Each CDR3 is given with its conserved first and last residue. The order of the fields is D gene, J gene, clone size, V gene, CDR3 protein, CDR3 DNA. The D gene is left open where the match is weak. Size is omitted from some rows. Given values are once, few, many or a class for expanded clones.

TRBD1 TRBJ1-2 . TRBV7-9 CASSLLDRGGYGYTF TGTGCCAGCAGCTTACTTGACAGGGGCGGCTATGGCTACACCTTC
. TRBJ1-4 . TRBV5-4 CASSGQGSGGEKLFF TGTGCCAGCAGCGGCCAGGGATCTGGGGGTGAAAAACTGTTTTTT
TRBD1 TRBJ2-5 . TRBV14 CASSQRTGGETQYF TGTGCCAGCAGCCAGCGGACAGGGGGAGAGACCCAGTACTTC
. TRBJ1-2 . TRBV6-5 CASSPTRVDGYTF TGTGCCAGCAGTCCTACGAGGGTTGATGGCTACACCTTC
TRBD2 TRBJ2-1 . TRBV11-3 CASSLDNSGRGNEQFF TGTGCCAGCAGCTTAGATAATAGCGGGAGGGGGAATGAGCAGTTCTTC
TRBD2 TRBJ2-1 . TRBV24-1 CATSPSGGWSSNEQFF TGTGCCACCAGTCCTAGCGGGGGCTGGTCGTCGAATGAGCAGTTCTTC
. TRBJ2-3 . TRBV7-6 CASSWETGPPFTQYF TGTGCCAGCAGCTGGGAGACAGGACCACCCTTTACGCAGTATTTT
TRBD1 TRBJ2-5 . TRBV18 CASSPPRTGLGETQYF TGTGCCAGCTCACCACCGAGGACAGGGCTTGGGGAGACCCAGTACTTC
TRBD2 TRBJ2-7 . TRBV18 CASSPSGGASEQYF TGTGCCAGCTCACCCAGCGGGGGGGCTAGCGAGCAGTACTTC
. TRBJ2-2 . TRBV18 CASSPRVSGDTGELFF TGTGCCAGCTCACCACGGGTTAGCGGTGACACCGGGGAGCTGTTTTTT
. TRBJ1-1 few TRBV4-1 CASSQDPPAAGPNTEAFF TGCGCCAGCAGCCAAGATCCCCCGGCGGCAGGGCCGAACACTGAAGCTTTCTTT
. TRBJ2-5 . TRBV7-3 CASSLHSGLPPETQYF TGTGCCAGCAGCTTACACAGCGGGCTACCTCCAGAGACCCAGTACTTC
. TRBJ1-1 . TRBV14 CASSLLGVNTEAFF TGTGCCAGCAGCCTCTTAGGTGTGAACACTGAAGCTTTCTTT
. TRBJ2-5 . TRBV27 CASSLARGRETQYF TGTGCCAGCAGTTTAGCACGAGGCCGGGAGACCCAGTACTTC
. TRBJ1-3 . TRBV28 CASSLYGGGGNTIYF TGTGCCAGCAGTTTATATGGGGGGGGCGGAAACACCATATATTTT
TRBD1 TRBJ1-4 . TRBV18 CASSPPGQGLSTNEKLFF TGTGCCAGCTCACCACCTGGACAGGGGCTCTCAACTAATGAAAAACTGTTTTTT
. TRBJ1-1 few TRBV10-3 CAISLRAGTEAFF TGTGCCATCAGTTTGCGGGCGGGGACTGAAGCTTTCTTT
. TRBJ1-2 . TRBV6-2/TRBV6-3 CASSYNDKIGYTF TGTGCCAGCAGTTACAATGACAAAATCGGCTACACCTTC
TRBD2 TRBJ2-1 . TRBV29-1 CSVHRDYPSDEQFF TGCAGCGTCCACCGGGACTACCCGAGCGATGAGCAGTTCTTC
. TRBJ2-5 . TRBV5-1 CASSFTRQETQYF TGCGCCAGCAGCTTCACTAGGCAAGAGACCCAGTACTTC
. TRBJ1-5 few TRBV19 CASSMTPDETRIDNQPQHF TGTGCCAGTAGTATGACCCCAGACGAGACCCGGATTGACAATCAGCCCCAGCATTTT
TRBD1 TRBJ2-1 . TRBV18 CASSPPRDREGNEQFF TGTGCCAGCTCACCACCTCGGGACAGGGAGGGCAATGAGCAGTTCTTC
. TRBJ2-3 . TRBV6-5 CATRVEADTQYF TGTGCCACCAGGGTCGAGGCAGATACGCAGTATTTT
TRBD1 TRBJ2-7 . TRBV11-2 CASRPPGQGLYEQYF TGTGCCAGCAGACCACCGGGACAGGGCCTCTACGAGCAGTACTTC
. TRBJ2-5 . TRBV5-1 CASSLTVQETQYF TGCGCCAGCAGCTTGACAGTTCAAGAGACCCAGTACTTC
. TRBJ2-7 few TRBV7-6 CASSLVEGVSEQYF TGTGCCAGCAGCTTAGTGGAGGGGGTGAGCGAGCAGTACTTC
TRBD1 TRBJ2-7 . TRBV11-2 CASRTGGGYEQYF TGTGCCAGCAGGACAGGGGGCGGTTACGAGCAGTACTTC
TRBD2 TRBJ2-2 . TRBV2 CARRAVRILAGEPYTGELFF TGTGCCAGAAGGGCAGTGCGTATACTAGCGGGAGAACCATACACCGGGGAGCTGTTTTTT
. TRBJ2-1 . TRBV9 CASSDRTFNEQFF TGTGCCAGCAGTGACCGGACCTTTAATGAGCAGTTCTTC
TRBD1 TRBJ1-1 . TRBV6-5 CASTIQGAMNTEAFF TGTGCCAGCACTATACAGGGGGCTATGAACACTGAAGCTTTCTTT
TRBD1 TRBJ1-2 . TRBV4-3 CASSQELQGANYGYTF TGCGCCAGCAGCCAAGAACTGCAGGGGGCCAACTATGGCTACACCTTC
TRBD1 TRBJ2-1 . TRBV7-8 CASSFLTGVYVNEQFF TGTGCCAGCAGCTTCTTAACAGGGGTCTACGTCAATGAGCAGTTCTTC
. TRBJ1-2 . TRBV9 CASSPRPTNYGYTF TGTGCCAGCAGCCCTCGTCCGACTAACTATGGCTACACCTTC
. TRBJ1-3 . TRBV24-1 CATSDLGGTIYF TGTGCCACCAGTGATTTAGGTGGCACCATATATTTT
TRBD2 TRBJ2-1 few TRBV5-4 CASSSASGGYNEQFF TGTGCCAGCAGCTCGGCTAGCGGGGGATACAATGAGCAGTTCTTC
. TRBJ1-1 few TRBV14 CASSLQENTEAFF TGTGCCAGCAGCCTACAGGAGAACACTGAAGCTTTCTTT
TRBD1 TRBJ2-7 once TRBV9 CASSTRDRGLSYEQYF TGTGCCAGCAGCACGCGGGACAGGGGGCTTTCTTACGAGCAGTACTTC
TRBD2 TRBJ2-3 . TRBV6-5 CASSHGLAGDTQYF TGTGCCAGCAGCCATGGACTAGCGGGAGATACGCAGTATTTT
. TRBJ2-3 . TRBV7-6 CASSLVRSTDTQYF TGTGCCAGCAGCTTAGTTCGCAGCACAGATACGCAGTATTTT
. TRBJ1-5 . TRBV5-6 CASSSGPISNQPQHF TGTGCCAGCAGCTCCGGGCCAATTAGCAATCAGCCCCAGCATTTT
. TRBJ2-3 . TRBV30 CAWTSTDTQYF TGTGCCTGGACTAGCACAGATACGCAGTATTTT
. TRBJ1-2 . TRBV12-3/TRBV12-4 CASSLDSRYGYTF TGTGCCAGCAGTTTGGACAGCCGTTATGGCTACACCTTC
. TRBJ1-2 . TRBV12-3/TRBV12-4 CASNSLLAGYTF TGTGCCAGCAATTCACTACTCGCCGGCTACACCTTC
. TRBJ2-3 . TRBV24-1 CATSDQRASTDTQYF TGTGCCACCAGTGATCAGAGGGCTAGCACAGATACGCAGTATTTT
TRBD1 TRBJ2-5 . TRBV7-9 CASSPGQGSSVETQYF TGTGCCAGCAGCCCTGGACAGGGGAGTAGCGTAGAGACCCAGTACTTC
. TRBJ2-2 . TRBV2 CASREEALSTGELFF TGTGCCAGCAGGGAGGAGGCCCTCTCCACCGGGGAGCTGTTTTTT
. TRBJ1-4 . TRBV6-2/TRBV6-3 CASRRTVELEKLFF TGTGCCAGCCGCCGGACTGTAGAGCTTGAAAAACTGTTTTTT
. TRBJ2-5 . TRBV2 CASSEGGTLQETQYF TGTGCCAGCAGTGAGGGCGGGACTCTCCAAGAGACCCAGTACTTC
. TRBJ1-4 . TRBV2 CASSESAATNEKLFF TGTGCCAGCAGTGAATCAGCCGCAACTAATGAAAAACTGTTTTTT
TRBD1 TRBJ2-2 . TRBV7-6 CASRSGTGATGELFF TGTGCCAGCAGGTCCGGGACAGGGGCAACCGGGGAGCTGTTTTTT
. TRBJ2-7 . TRBV7-7 CASSLRWGAGIHEQYF TGTGCCAGCAGCTTACGTTGGGGGGCAGGGATCCACGAGCAGTACTTC
. TRBJ2-3 . TRBV6-2/TRBV6-3 CASSYVRTDQTDTQYF TGTGCCAGCAGTTACGTACGGACAGATCAGACAGATACGCAGTATTTT
. TRBJ1-2 . TRBV6-5 CASSYSYSEYGYTF TGTGCCAGCAGTTACTCGTACTCCGAATATGGCTACACCTTC
TRBD1 TRBJ2-7 . TRBV28 CASSLWGVTGAYEQYF TGTGCCAGCAGTTTATGGGGTGTGACAGGGGCCTACGAGCAGTACTTC
. TRBJ1-2 . TRBV6-2/TRBV6-3 CASSRGGGNYGYTF TGTGCCAGCAGCAGAGGGGGGGGCAATTATGGCTACACCTTC
. TRBJ1-3 . TRBV19 CASSISGAGNTIYF TGTGCCAGTAGTATTTCCGGGGCTGGAAACACCATATATTTT
. TRBJ1-1 . TRBV18 CASSPRVSDTEAFF TGTGCCAGCTCACCACGGGTGTCGGACACTGAAGCTTTCTTT
TRBD1 TRBJ2-7 . TRBV5-6 CASSLGQGHEQYF TGTGCCAGCAGCCTGGGACAGGGCCACGAGCAGTACTTC